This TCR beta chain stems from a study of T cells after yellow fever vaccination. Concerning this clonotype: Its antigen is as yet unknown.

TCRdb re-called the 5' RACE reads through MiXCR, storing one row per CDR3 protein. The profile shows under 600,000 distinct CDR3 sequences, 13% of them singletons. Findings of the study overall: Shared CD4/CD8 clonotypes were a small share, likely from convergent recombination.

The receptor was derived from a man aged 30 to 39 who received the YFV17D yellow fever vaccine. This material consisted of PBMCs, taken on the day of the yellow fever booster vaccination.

In nucleotides, the CDR3 is TGCAGTGCTACGAGGATGGGAGCGAGAGCCGGGGAGACCCAGTACTTC. Its translation: CSATRMGARAGETQYF. The chain is built from TRBV20-1 and TRBJ2-5, with D possibly being TRBD2 (5 bases). The CDR3 length is 16 residues. Deletions cut 4 bases from V and 5 bases from J, with 23 bases between. From germline, CDR1 is DFQATT and CDR2 SNEGSKA (reference sequence).